This T cell receptor (beta chain) was captured in a study of blood T cell repertoires in COVID-19. The wider study: Italy, Spain and the United States were the sources of the convalescent and acute COVID-19 samples.

The germline gives CDR1 SGHVS, CDR2 FNYEAQ. After removal of 5 bases from V and 9 bases from J, the junction contained 10 bases not matched to a gene. This CDR3 is 15 amino acids long. Some clones are missing from TCRdb's copy, which holds only in-frame ones; the method was immunoSEQ multiplex PCR. The sample yields about 140,000 clones, 70% to 90% seen once. The sequenced sample was PBMCs or T cells enriched from blood (not recorded which). The origin of this receptor is a woman between 40 and 50 years old who had recovered from COVID-19. The chain has TRBV7-6 and TRBJ1-6; 7 nucleotides line up with TRBD1. For the CDR3, the DNA is TGTGCCAGCAGCCCCCAGACAGGGCGAGGTTCACCCCTCCACTTT. It yields the protein CASSPQTGRGSPLHF.